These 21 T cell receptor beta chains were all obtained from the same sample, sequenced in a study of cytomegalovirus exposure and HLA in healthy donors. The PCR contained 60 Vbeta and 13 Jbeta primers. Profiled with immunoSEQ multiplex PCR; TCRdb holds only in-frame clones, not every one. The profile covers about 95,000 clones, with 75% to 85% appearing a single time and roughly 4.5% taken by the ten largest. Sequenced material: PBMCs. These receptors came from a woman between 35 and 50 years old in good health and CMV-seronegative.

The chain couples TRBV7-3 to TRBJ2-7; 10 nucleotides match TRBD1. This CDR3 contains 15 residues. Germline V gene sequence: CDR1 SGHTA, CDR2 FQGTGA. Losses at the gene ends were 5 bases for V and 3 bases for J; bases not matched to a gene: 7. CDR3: CASSLTGTGDYEQYF. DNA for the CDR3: TGTGCCAGCAGCCTCACCGGGACAGGGGACTACGAGCAGTACTTC.

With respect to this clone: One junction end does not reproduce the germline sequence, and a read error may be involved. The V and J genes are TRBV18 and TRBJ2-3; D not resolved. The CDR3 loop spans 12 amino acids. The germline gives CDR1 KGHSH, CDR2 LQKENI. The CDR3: CASSPQSLPSVF. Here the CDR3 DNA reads TGTGCCAGCTCACCACAAAGTCTCCCTTCGGTTTTT. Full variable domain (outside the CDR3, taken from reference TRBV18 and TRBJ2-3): NAGVMQNPRHLVRRRGQEARLRCSPMKGHSHVYWYRQLPEEGLKFMVYLQKENIIDESGMPKERFSAEFPKEGPSILRIQQVVRGDSAAYFCASSPQSLPSVFGPGTRLTVL.

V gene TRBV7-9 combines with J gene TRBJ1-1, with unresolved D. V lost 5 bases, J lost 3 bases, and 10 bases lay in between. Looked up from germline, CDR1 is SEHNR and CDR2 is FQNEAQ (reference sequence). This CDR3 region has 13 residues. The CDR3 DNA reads TGTGCCAGCAGCCTCGAAACAGACACTGAAGCTTTCTTT. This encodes CASSLETDTEAFF.

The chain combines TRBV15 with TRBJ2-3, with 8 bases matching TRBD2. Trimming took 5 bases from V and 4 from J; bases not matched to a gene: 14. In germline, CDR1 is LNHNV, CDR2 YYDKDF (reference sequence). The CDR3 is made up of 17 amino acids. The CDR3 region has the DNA TGTGCCACCAGCCGCGGGGGGCGTGGTTTTTTGTCAGATACGCAGTATTTT. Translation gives CATSRGGRGFLSDTQYF.

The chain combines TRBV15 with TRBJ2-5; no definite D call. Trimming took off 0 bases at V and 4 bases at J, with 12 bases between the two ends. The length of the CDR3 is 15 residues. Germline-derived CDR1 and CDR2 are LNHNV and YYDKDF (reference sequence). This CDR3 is CATSRDPAAGETQYF. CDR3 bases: TGTGCCACCAGCAGAGATCCCGCCGCAGGAGAGACCCAGTACTTC.

In DNA form, the CDR3 reads TGTGCCAGCAAGGGGGATCTGACGAACACTGAAGCTTTCTTT. Protein: CASKGDLTNTEAFF. The V and J genes are TRBV6-5 and TRBJ1-1, with D maybe TRBD1 (6 bases). The CDR3 length is 14 residues. V was trimmed by 7 bases and J by 1 base, leaving 13 bases between them. The germline gives CDR1 MNHEY, CDR2 SVGAGI.

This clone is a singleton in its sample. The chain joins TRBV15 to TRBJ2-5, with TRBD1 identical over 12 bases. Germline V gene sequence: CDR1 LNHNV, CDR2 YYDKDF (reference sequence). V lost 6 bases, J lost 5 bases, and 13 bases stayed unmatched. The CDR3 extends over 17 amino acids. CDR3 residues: CATSTPPGQGAGETQYF. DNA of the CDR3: TGTGCCACCAGTACCCCCCCGGGACAGGGGGCTGGGGAGACCCAGTACTTC.

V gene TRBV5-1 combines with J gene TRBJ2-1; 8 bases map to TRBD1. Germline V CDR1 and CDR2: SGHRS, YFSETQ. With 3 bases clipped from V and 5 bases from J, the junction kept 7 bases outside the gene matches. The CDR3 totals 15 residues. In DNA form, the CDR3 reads TGCGCCAGCAGCTCGACAGGGGCGTTAAACAATGAGCAGTTCTTC. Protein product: CASSSTGALNNEQFF.

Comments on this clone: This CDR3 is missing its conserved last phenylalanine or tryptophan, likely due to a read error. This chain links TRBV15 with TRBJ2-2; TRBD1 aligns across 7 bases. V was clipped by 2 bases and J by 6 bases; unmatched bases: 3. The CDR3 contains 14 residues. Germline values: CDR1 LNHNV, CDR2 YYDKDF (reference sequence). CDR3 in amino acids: CATSRSRGSGELFV. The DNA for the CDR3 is TGTGCCACCAGCAGAAGCAGGGGGTCCGGGGAGCTGTTTGTT.

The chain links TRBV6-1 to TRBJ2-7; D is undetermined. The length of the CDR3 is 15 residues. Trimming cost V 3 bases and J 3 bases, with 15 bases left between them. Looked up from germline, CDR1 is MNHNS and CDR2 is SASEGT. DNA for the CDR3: TGTGCCAGCAGTGAGAGGTTACCCTTGAGCTACGAGCAGTACTTC. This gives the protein CASSERLPLSYEQYF.

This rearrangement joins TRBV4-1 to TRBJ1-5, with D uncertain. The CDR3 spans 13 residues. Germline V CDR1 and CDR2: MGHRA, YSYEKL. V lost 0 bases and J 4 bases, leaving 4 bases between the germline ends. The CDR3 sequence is CASSQELNQPQHF. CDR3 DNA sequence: TGCGCCAGCAGCCAAGAATTAAATCAGCCCCAGCATTTT.

The CDR3, as DNA: TGTGCCGGGGCCGATTTCTCCTACGAGCAGTACTTC. As protein: CAGADFSYEQYF. V and J are TRBV30 and TRBJ2-7; TRBD1 is a possible D gene (5 bases). Germline CDR1 GTSNPN, CDR2 SVGIG (reference sequence). Trimming removed 8 bases at V and 0 bases at J, with 11 bases between. There are 12 residues in the CDR3.

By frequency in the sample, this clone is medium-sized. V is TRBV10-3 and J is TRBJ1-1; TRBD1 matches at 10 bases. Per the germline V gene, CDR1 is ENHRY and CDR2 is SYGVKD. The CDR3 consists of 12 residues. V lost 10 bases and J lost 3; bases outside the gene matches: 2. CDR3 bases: TGTGCCACGGACAGGGGGGACACTGAAGCTTTCTTT. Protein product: CATDRGDTEAFF.

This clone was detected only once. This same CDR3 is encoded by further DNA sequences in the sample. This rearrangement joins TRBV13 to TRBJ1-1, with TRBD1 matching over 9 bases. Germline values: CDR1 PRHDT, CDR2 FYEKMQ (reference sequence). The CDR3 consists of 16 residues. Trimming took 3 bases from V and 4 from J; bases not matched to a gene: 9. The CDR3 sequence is CASSFSVTGGVTEAFF. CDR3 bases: TGTGCCAGCAGCTTCTCTGTGACAGGGGGGGTCACTGAAGCTTTCTTT.

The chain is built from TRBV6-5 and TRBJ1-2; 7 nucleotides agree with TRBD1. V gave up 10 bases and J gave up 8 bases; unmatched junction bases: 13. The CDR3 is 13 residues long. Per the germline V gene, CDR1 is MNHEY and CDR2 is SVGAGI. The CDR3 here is CATTTGGGRGYTF. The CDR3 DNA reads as TGTGCCACGACTACCGGAGGGGGCAGGGGCTACACCTTC.

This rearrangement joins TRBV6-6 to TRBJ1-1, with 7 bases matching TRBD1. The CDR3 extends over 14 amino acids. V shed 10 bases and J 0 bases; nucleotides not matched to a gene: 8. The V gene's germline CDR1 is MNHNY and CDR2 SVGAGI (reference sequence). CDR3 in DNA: TGTGCCATTTCCAGGGGGGAGTTGAACACTGAAGCTTTCTTT. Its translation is CAISRGELNTEAFF.

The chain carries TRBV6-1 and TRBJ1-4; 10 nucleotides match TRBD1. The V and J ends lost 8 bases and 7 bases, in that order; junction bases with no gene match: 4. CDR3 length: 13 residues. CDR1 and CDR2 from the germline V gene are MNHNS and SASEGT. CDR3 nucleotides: TGTGCCAGCCTTAGGGACAGGGGTGAAAAACTGTTTTTT. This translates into CASLRDRGEKLFF.

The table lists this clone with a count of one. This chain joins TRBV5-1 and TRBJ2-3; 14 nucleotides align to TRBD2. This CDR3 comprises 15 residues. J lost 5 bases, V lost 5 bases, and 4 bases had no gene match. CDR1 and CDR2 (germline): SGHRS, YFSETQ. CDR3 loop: CASRPGTSGGDTQYF. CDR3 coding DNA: TGCGCCAGCAGACCCGGGACTAGCGGGGGAGATACGCAGTATTTT.

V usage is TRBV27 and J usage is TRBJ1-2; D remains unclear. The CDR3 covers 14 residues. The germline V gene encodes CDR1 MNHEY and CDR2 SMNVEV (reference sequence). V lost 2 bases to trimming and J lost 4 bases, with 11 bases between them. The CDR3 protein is CASSLGSLGYGYTF. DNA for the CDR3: TGTGCCAGCAGTTTAGGTTCCCTCGGCTATGGCTACACCTTC.

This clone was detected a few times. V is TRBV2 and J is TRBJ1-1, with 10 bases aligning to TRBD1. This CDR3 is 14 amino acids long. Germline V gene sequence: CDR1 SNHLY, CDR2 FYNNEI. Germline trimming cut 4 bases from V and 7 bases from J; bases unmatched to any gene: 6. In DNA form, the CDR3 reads TGTGCCAGCAGTGTGACAGGGGGCCGGGATGAAGCTTTCTTT. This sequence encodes CASSVTGGRDEAFF.

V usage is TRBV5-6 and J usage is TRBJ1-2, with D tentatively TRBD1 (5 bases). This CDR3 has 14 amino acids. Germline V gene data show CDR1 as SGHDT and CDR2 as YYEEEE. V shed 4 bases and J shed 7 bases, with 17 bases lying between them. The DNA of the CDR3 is TGTGCCAGCAGCCTGAGCAGGTCTAGGGGTGGCTACACCTTC. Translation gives CASSLSRSRGGYTF.